The 17 T cell receptor beta chains listed next were all sequenced from one sample in a study of blood T cell repertoires in COVID-19. The method was immunoSEQ multiplex PCR; TCRdb's version includes in-frame clones alone and lacks a portion of them. The sample shows about 260,000 clones, roughly nine tenths of them seen only once. Sequenced input: peripheral blood. These receptors originate from a woman in her fifties or sixties who had recovered from COVID-19.

This clone was detected a few times. V usage is TRBV27 and J usage is TRBJ2-3; 12 bases fit TRBD2. The CDR3 covers 15 residues. The germline gives CDR1 MNHEY, CDR2 SMNVEV (reference sequence). Trimming cost V 10 bases and J 13 bases; bases outside gene matches: 18. The CDR3 bases are TGTGCCACCTCCCCCCGGACTAGCGGGGCGGTGGGCAAGTATTTT. It specifies CATSPRTSGAVGKYF.

This rearrangement joins TRBV7-2 to TRBJ2-5; 14 nucleotides match TRBD2. Unmatched junction bases numbered 12, after V lost 5 bases and J lost 7 bases. CDR3 size: 17 residues. Per germline, CDR1 SGHTA and CDR2 FQGNSA. The DNA for the CDR3 is TGTGCCAGCAGCCCCAAATCGACTAGCGGGAGGGAGGGGACCCAGTACTTC. Its translation is CASSPKSTSGREGTQYF.

The CDR3 DNA is TGTGCCAGCTCAAACCGGGAGGCCTACACCTTC. This encodes CASSNREAYTF. The V call is TRBV18, the J call TRBJ1-2; D is ambiguous. This CDR3 contains 11 residues. V was pared by 5 bases and J by 10 bases, with 11 bases between. Germline assignment: CDR1 KGHSH and CDR2 LQKENI.

This clone was picked up one time. This rearrangement joins TRBV6-1 to TRBJ1-2; D is perhaps TRBD1 (5 bases). In germline, CDR1 is MNHNS, CDR2 SASEGT. This CDR3 is 13 amino acids long. Trimming pared 1 base from V and 2 bases from J, leaving 5 bases between. In nucleotides, the CDR3 is TGTGCCAGCAGTGAAGGGACAAACTATGGCTACACCTTC. This translates into CASSEGTNYGYTF.

This chain uses TRBV7-2 with TRBJ1-3, with a possible D match to TRBD1 (5 bases). The germline gives CDR1 SGHTA, CDR2 FQGNSA. This CDR3 has 18 amino acids. V was shortened by 2 bases and J by 1 base, with 18 bases between the two germline ends. CDR3 residues: CASSLIPWGGVSGNTIYF. As DNA, the CDR3 is TGTGCCAGCAGCTTAATCCCGTGGGGGGGTGTATCTGGAAACACCATATATTTT.

The chain has TRBV5-1 and TRBJ2-5, with D hard to call. The CDR3 has 12 amino acids. V was clipped by 2 bases and J by 5 bases, with 7 bases between them. Looked up from germline, CDR1 is SGHRS and CDR2 is YFSETQ. Here the CDR3 reads CASSFTRETQYF. The DNA of the CDR3 is TGCGCCAGCAGCTTCACCAGGGAGACCCAGTACTTC.

The V gene is TRBV10-3, the J gene TRBJ1-2, with 7 bases that match TRBD1. From germline, CDR1 is ENHRY and CDR2 SYGVKD. The CDR3 has 17 residues. V shed 2 bases, J shed 6 bases, and the junction held 15 bases outside the gene matches. Here the CDR3 DNA reads TGTGCCATCAGTGAGCCTCCCTTACAGGGGACGGCCGATGGCTACACCTTC. Protein: CAISEPPLQGTADGYTF.

This clone was counted a few times. The chain has TRBV4-2 and TRBJ2-1; TRBD2 agrees at 11 bases. Trimming removed 4 bases from V and 7 bases from J; junction bases left unmatched: 9. The CDR3 spans 16 residues. CDR1 LGHNA and CDR2 YNFKEQ come from the germline V gene. CDR3 protein: CASSPYSGGATNEQFF. The CDR3 DNA is TGTGCCAGCAGCCCGTATAGCGGGGGGGCCACAAATGAGCAGTTCTTC.

J is TRBJ1-6 and V is TRBV11-3, with D possibly TRBD1 on 6 matching bases. This CDR3 has 17 residues. Germline V gene lookup returns CDR1 SGHNT and CDR2 YENEEA. V was trimmed by 1 base and J by 3 bases, leaving 13 bases between them. CDR3 loop: CASSLVAGEDYNSPLHF. The CDR3, as DNA: TGTGCCAGCAGCTTAGTGGCAGGGGAAGACTATAATTCACCCCTCCACTTT.

The chain has TRBV4-1 and TRBJ1-1, with TRBD1 matching over 12 bases. After removal of 1 base from V and 0 bases from J, the junction contained 3 bases not matched to a gene. CDR3 length: 17 residues. The germline gives CDR1 MGHRA, CDR2 YSYEKL. In DNA, the CDR3 is TGCGCCAGCAGCCAAGCGGGACAGGGGGCCGTGAACACTGAAGCTTTCTTT. Its protein product is CASSQAGQGAVNTEAFF.

The chain carries TRBV7-2 and TRBJ1-6, with TRBD1 as a possible D gene (6 bases). Germline lookup yields CDR1 SGHTA and CDR2 FQGNSA. The CDR3 spans 14 residues. V lost 1 base to trimming and J lost 8 bases, with 9 bases between them. DNA for the CDR3: TGTGCCAGCAGCTTAGACAGGGCGCATTCACCCCTCCACTTT. Protein: CASSLDRAHSPLHF.

The chain has TRBV9 and TRBJ1-1, with no clear D. Germline lookup yields CDR1 SGDLS and CDR2 YYNGEE. The CDR3 is 15 amino acids. V lost 7 bases and J 4 bases, leaving 20 bases between the germline ends. In DNA form, the CDR3 reads TGTGCCAGCGATCGTGGCGGCAGTACTTCCACTGAAGCTTTCTTT. Amino acid sequence: CASDRGGSTSTEAFF. The variable domain in full, with the rest retrieved from reference TRBV9 and TRBJ1-1, is DSGVTQTPKHLITATGQRVTLRCSPRSGDLSVYWYQQSLDQGLQFLIQYYNGEERAKGNILERFSAQQFPDLHSELNLSSLELGDSALYFCASDRGGSTSTEAFFGQGTRLTVV.

CDR3 loop: CASGPAGVLSDTQYF. CDR3 coding DNA: TGCGCCAGCGGTCCGGCGGGGGTCCTGTCAGATACGCAGTATTTT. This chain links TRBV5-1 with TRBJ2-3; 7 bases are shared with TRBD2. Germline values: CDR1 SGHRS, CDR2 YFSETQ. The CDR3 is 15 amino acids. The V segment lost 7 bases and the J segment 4 bases; nucleotides outside the gene matches: 12.

The chain links TRBV6-4 to TRBJ2-3; a weak D match, TRBD2 (5 bases). The CDR3 runs 10 residues. V was cut by 6 bases and J by 8 bases, with 6 bases left in between. The germline V gene encodes CDR1 MRHNA and CDR2 SNTAGT. The CDR3 region has the DNA TGTGCCAGCAGAAGCGGTACGCAGTATTTT. Translated, it gives CASRSGTQYF.

The rearrangement joins TRBV12-3 or TRBV12-4 to TRBJ1-2, with unresolved D. This CDR3 is 13 amino acids long. Deletions cut 2 bases from V and 4 bases from J, with 8 bases between. CDR3 in amino acids: CASSLQNIYGYTF. The CDR3 DNA follows: TGTGCCAGCAGTTTACAGAATATCTATGGCTACACCTTC.

The rearrangement joins TRBV19 to TRBJ1-1, with TRBD1 matching 7 bases. Germline CDR1 reads LNHDA; CDR2 reads SQIVND (reference sequence). This CDR3 has 15 residues. With V trimmed by 5 bases and J by 1 base, 7 bases remained unmatched. The CDR3 nucleotides are TGTGCCAGTAGTTCGGCAGGGGGGCCGAACACTGAAGCTTTCTTT. Residues: CASSSAGGPNTEAFF.

The chain recombines TRBV5-5 with TRBJ2-7; no definite D call. V was trimmed by 2 bases and J by 0 bases, leaving 6 bases between them. CDR3 length: 13 amino acids. The germline gives CDR1 SGHKS, CDR2 YYEKEE (reference sequence). CDR3: CASSLWSSYEQYF. The CDR3 DNA is TGTGCCAGCAGCTTATGGAGCTCCTACGAGCAGTACTTC.